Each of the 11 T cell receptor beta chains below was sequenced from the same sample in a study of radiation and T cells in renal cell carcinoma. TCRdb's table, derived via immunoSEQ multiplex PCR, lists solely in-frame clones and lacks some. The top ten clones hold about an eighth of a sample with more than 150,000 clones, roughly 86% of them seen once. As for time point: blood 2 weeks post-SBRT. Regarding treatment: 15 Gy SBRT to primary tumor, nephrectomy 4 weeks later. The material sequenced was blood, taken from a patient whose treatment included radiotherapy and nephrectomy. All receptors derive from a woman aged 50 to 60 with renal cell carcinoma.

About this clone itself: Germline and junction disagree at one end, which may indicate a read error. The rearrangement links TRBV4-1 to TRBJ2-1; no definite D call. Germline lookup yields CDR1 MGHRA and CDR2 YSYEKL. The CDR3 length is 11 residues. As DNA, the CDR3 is TGCGCCAGCAGCTCCGGCGAGGAGCCGTTCTTC. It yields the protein CASSSGEEPFF.

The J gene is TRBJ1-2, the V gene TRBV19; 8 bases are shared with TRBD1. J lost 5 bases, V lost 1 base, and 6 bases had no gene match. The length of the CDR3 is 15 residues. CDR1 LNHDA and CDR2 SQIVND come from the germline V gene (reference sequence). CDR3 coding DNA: TGTGCCAGTAGTATAGGGGGACAGGCGACATATGGCTACACCTTC. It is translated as CASSIGGQATYGYTF.

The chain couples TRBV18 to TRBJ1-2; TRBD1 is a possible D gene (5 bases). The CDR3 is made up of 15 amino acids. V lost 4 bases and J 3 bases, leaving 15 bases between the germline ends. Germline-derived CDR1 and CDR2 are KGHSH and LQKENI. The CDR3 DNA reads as TGTGCCAGCTCACTTTCGACAGCTATCTACTATGGCTACACCTTC. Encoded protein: CASSLSTAIYYGYTF.

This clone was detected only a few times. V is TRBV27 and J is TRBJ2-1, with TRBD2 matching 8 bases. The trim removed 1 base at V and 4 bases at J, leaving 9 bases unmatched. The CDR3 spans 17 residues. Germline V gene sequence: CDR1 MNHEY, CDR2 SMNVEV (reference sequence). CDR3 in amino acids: CASSLYSVAGFYNEQFF. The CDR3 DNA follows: TGTGCCAGCAGTTTATACTCGGTAGCGGGGTTTTACAATGAGCAGTTCTTC.

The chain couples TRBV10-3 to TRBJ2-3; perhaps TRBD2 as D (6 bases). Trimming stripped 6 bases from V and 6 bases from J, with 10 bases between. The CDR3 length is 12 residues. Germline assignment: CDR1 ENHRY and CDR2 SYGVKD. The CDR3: CAISEGRDTQYF. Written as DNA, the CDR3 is TGTGCCATCAGCGAGGGGAGGGATACGCAGTATTTT.

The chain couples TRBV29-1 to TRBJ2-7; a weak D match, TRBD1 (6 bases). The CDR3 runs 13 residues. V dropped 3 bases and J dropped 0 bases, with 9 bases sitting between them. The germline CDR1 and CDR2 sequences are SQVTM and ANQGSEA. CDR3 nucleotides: TGCAGCGTTGACAGGGGCGGCTCCTACGAGCAGTACTTC. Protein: CSVDRGGSYEQYF.

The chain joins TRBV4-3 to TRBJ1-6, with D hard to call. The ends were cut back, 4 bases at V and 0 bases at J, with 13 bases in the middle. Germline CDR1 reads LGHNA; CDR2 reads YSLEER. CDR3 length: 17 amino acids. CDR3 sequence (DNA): TGCGCCAGCAGCCCCGGCGCCCCAGCCTCCTATAATTCACCCCTCCACTTT. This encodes CASSPGAPASYNSPLHF.

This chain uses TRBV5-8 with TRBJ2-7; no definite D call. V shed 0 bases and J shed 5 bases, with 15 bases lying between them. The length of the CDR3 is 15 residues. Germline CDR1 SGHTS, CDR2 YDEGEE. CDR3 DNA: TGTGCCAGCAGCTTGGGGGCTAGACGGTTGAACGAGCAGTACTTC. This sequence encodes CASSLGARRLNEQYF.

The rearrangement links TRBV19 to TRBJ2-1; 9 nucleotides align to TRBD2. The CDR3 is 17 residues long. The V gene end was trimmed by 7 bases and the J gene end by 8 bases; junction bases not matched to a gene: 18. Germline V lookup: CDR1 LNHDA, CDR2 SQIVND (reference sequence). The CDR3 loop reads CASINSQVSGGFHEQFF. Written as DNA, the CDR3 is TGTGCCAGTATTAACTCCCAGGTCAGCGGGGGGTTTCATGAGCAGTTCTTC.

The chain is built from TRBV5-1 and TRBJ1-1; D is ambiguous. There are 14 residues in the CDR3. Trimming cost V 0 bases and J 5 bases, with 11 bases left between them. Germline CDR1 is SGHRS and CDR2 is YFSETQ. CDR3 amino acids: CASSLAGSITEAFF. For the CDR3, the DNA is TGCGCCAGCAGCTTGGCGGGTAGTATTACTGAAGCTTTCTTT.

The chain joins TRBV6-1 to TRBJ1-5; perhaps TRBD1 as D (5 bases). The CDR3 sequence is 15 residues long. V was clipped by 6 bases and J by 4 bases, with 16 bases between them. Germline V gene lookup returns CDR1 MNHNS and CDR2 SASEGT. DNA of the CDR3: TGTGCCAGCAGAGGAGGGGCAGCGTTGAATCAGCCCCAGCATTTT. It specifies CASRGGAALNQPQHF.